Shown below are 5 T cell receptor beta chains from a single sample sequenced in a study of T cells after posttransplantation cyclophosphamide. Only in-frame clones appear in the TCRdb table, and some are missing; sequencing was by immunoSEQ multiplex PCR. The sample carries about 21,000 clones, roughly nine tenths recorded once. Control samples came 1 year after myeloablative marrow transplants with methotrexate plus calcineurin inhibitor. Sample: PBMCs, taken approximately twelve months after allogeneic stem cell transplant with calcineurin inhibitor and methotrexate. The receptors shown here come from a female patient aged 30 to 40 who received an allogeneic stem cell transplant from an unrelated donor, was CMV-positive, and had acute and chronic GVHD. Among the T cells, some may be from the graft donor.

The table lists this clone with a few counts. The chain is built from TRBV30 and TRBJ1-4; TRBD1 is a possible D gene (5 bases). Trimming shortened V by 0 bases and J by 6 bases, and 11 bases separated the two germline ends. Germline-derived CDR1 and CDR2 are GTSNPN and SVGIG (reference sequence). This CDR3 has 14 amino acids. The CDR3 spells CAWSVWAGHEKLFF. For the CDR3, the DNA is TGTGCCTGGAGTGTATGGGCAGGGCATGAAAAACTGTTTTTT.

The chain has TRBV9 and TRBJ2-7, with 10 bases identical to TRBD2. Germline trimming cut 0 bases from V and 7 bases from J; bases unmatched to any gene: 7. Germline V lookup: CDR1 SGDLS, CDR2 YYNGEE. The CDR3 covers 15 residues. In DNA form, the CDR3 reads TGTGCCAGCAGCGTAGGGGCTAGCGGGGGACGGGAGCAGTACTTC. This gives the protein CASSVGASGGREQYF.

This chain connects TRBV6-5 to TRBJ1-6; a weak D match, TRBD1 (5 bases). CDR1 and CDR2 from the germline V gene are MNHEY and SVGAGI. Trimming removed 5 bases from V and 10 bases from J, with 15 bases in between. The CDR3 consists of 14 residues. The CDR3 spells CASSQGSRKSPLHF. The CDR3 region has the DNA TGTGCCAGCAGTCAGGGTTCTCGTAAATCACCCCTCCACTTT.

The chain combines TRBV11-2 with TRBJ1-2; 9 bases line up with TRBD1. The CDR3 spans 14 residues. V lost 3 bases and J lost 6; bases outside the gene matches: 5. Germline CDR1 is SGHAT and CDR2 is FQNNGV. The CDR3 DNA is TGTGCCAGCAGCTTTGGGACAGGGATGGATGGCTACACCTTC. This translates into CASSFGTGMDGYTF.

The gene calls are TRBV30 and TRBJ2-5; 10 bases agree with TRBD2. The CDR3 is 16 residues long. V was pared by 2 bases and J by 4 bases, with 10 bases of the junction left unmatched. Germline CDR1 reads GTSNPN; CDR2 reads SVGIG (reference sequence). In DNA, the CDR3 is TGTGCCTGGAGTCCCGGGCTAGCGGGAGAAGTAGAGACCCAGTACTTC. Translated: CAWSPGLAGEVETQYF.